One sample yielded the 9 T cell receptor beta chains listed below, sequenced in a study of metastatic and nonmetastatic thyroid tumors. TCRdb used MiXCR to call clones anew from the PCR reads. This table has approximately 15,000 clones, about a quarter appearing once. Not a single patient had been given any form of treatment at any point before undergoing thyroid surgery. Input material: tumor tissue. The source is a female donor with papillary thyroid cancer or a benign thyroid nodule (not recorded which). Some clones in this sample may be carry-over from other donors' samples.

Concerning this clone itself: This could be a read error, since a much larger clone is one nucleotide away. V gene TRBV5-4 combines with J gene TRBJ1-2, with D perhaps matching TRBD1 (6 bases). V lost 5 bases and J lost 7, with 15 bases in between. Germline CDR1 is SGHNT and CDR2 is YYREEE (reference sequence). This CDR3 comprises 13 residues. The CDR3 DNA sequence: TGTGCCAGCAGATCGCGACAGGTACTTGGCTACACCTTC. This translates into CASRSRQVLGYTF.

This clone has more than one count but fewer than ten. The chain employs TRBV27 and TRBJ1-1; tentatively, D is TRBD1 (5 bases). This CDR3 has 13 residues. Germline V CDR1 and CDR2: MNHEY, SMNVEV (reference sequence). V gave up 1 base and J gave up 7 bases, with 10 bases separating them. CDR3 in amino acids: CASSLLGGIEAFF. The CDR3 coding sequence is TGTGCCAGCAGTTTATTGGGGGGGATTGAAGCTTTCTTT.

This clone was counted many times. CDR3 nucleotide sequence: TGCGCCAGCAGTGGGTCCTACACCGGGGAGCTGTTTTTT. Translated: CASSGSYTGELFF. The chain is built from TRBV10-2 and TRBJ2-2; D not certain. V was pared by 4 bases and J by 3 bases, with 6 bases between. This CDR3 is 13 amino acids long. Germline CDR1 reads WSHSY; CDR2 reads SAAADI.

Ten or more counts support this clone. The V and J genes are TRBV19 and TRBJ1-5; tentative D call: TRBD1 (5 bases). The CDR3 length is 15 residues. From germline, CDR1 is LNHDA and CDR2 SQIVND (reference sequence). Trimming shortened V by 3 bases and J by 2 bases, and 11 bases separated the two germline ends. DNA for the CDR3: TGTGCCAGTAGTATTGGGGGGGGTGGCAATCAGCCCCAGCATTTT. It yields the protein CASSIGGGGNQPQHF.

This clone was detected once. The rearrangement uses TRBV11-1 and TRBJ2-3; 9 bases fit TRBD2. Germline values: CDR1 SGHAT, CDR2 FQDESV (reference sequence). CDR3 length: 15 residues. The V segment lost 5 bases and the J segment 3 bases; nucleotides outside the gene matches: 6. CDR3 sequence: CASSALAGVTDTQYF. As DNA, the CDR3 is TGTGCCAGCAGCGCCTTAGCGGGAGTGACAGATACGCAGTATTTT.

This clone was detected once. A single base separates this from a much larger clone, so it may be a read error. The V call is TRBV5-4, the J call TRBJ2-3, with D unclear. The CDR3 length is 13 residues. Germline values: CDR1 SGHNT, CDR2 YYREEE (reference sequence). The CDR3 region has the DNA TGTGCCACCAGCTTCACTTTCACAGATACGCAGTATTTT. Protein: CATSFTFTDTQYF.

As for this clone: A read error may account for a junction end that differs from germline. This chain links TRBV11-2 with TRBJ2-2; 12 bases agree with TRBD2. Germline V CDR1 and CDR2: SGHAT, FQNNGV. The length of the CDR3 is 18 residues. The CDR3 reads CASSTWTSGTRFNGELSF. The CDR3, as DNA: TGTGCCAGCAGCACCTGGACTAGCGGGACCCGATTTAACGGGGAGCTGTCTTTT.

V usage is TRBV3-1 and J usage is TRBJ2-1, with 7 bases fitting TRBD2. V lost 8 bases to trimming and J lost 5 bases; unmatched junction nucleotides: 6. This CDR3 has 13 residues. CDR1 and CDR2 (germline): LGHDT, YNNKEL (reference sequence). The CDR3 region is CASPRTSNNEQFF. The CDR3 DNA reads TGTGCCAGCCCCCGGACTAGTAACAATGAGCAGTTCTTC.

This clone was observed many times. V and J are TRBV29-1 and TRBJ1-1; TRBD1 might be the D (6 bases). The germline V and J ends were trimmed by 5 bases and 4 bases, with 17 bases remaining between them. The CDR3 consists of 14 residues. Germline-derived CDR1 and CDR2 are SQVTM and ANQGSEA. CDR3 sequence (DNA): TGCAGCGTTCTTCAGGGGAGGTATGGCACTGAAGCTTTCTTT. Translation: CSVLQGRYGTEAFF. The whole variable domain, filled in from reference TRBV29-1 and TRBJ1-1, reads SAVISQKPSRDICQRGTSLTIQCQVDSQVTMMFWYRQQPGQSLTLIATANQGSEATYESGFVIDKFPISRPNLTFSTLTVSNMSPEDSSIYLCSVLQGRYGTEAFFGQGTRLTVV.